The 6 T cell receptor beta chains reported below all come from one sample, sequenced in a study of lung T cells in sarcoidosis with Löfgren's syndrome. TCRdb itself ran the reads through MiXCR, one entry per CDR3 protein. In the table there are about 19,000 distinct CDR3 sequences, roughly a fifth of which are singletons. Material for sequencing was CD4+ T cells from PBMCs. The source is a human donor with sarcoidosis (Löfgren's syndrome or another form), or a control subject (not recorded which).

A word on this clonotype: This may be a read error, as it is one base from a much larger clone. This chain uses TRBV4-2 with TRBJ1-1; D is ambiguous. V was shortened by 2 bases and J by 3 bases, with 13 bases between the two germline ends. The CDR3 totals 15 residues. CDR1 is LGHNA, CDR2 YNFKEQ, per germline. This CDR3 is CASSQRAPLDTEAFF. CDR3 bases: TGTGCCAGCAGCCAAAGGGCTCCTTTGGACACTGAAGCTTTCTTT.

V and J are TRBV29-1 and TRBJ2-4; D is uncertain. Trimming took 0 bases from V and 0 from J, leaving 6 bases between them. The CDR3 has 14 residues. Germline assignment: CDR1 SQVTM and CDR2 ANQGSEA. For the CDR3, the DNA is TGCAGCGTTGAAGAGGTTCTAGCCAAAAACATTCAGTACTTC. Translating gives CSVEEVLAKNIQYF.

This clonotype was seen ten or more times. The CDR3 sequence is CASSLGQLSYEQYF. The DNA for the CDR3 is TGTGCCAGCAGCTTAGGTCAGTTATCTTACGAGCAGTACTTC. The V call is TRBV7-2, the J call TRBJ2-7; D is unresolved. This CDR3 spans 14 amino acids. V gave up 1 base and J gave up 4 bases, with 11 bases separating them. The germline CDR1 and CDR2 sequences are SGHTA and FQGNSA.

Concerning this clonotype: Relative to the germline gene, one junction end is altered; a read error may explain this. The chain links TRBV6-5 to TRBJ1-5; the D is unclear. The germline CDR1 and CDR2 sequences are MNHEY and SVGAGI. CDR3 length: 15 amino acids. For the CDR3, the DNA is TGTGCCAGCAGTTTGGAGGAGGCAGGCAATCAGCCCCAGCACTTT. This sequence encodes CASSLEEAGNQPQHF.

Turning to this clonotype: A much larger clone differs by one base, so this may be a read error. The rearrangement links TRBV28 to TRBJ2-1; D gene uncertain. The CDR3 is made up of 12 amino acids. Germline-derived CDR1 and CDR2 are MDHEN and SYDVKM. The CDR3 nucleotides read TGTGCCGGCAGCCTCCCAGTGAATGAGCAGTTCTTC. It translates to CAGSLPVNEQFF.

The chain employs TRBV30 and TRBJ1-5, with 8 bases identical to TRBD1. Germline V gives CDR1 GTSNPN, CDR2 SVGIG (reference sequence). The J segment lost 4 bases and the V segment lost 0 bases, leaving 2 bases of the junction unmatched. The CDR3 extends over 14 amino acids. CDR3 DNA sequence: TGTGCCTGGAGTGTTCGACAGGGGAATCAGCCCCAGCATTTT. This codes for CAWSVRQGNQPQHF.